Following are 25 T cell receptor beta chains from one sample sequenced in a study of human T cells and chemical hapten exposure. Described time point: patch test 2, 6 weeks after DPC sensitization. Regarding treatment: therapeutic diphenylcyclopropenone sensitization with weekly scalp DPC. Via MiXCR, TCRdb re-called the RACE reads, giving one row per CDR3 protein. The sample contains some 99,000 distinct CDR3 sequences, about a tenth of which appear only once. The sequencing here drew on whole blood, taken in connection with sensitization to the hapten diphenylcyclopropenone (DPC). The receptors stem from a middle-aged woman with alopecia areata. Some clones in this sample may be carry-over from other donors' samples.

This clonotype occurred a few times. The V call is TRBV2, the J call TRBJ2-5, with 11 bases fitting TRBD2. Germline trimming cut 2 bases from V and 7 bases from J; bases unmatched to any gene: 9. The CDR3 runs to 16 residues. From germline, CDR1 is SNHLY and CDR2 FYNNEI. DNA for the CDR3: TGTGCCAGCAGTGAAACTAGCGGGGGAATTCTCGGGACCCAGTACTTC. Protein sequence: CASSETSGGILGTQYF.

This clonotype has more than one count but fewer than ten. The genes are TRBV5-1 and TRBJ2-7; 10 bases agree with TRBD1. V was clipped by 1 base and J by 6 bases; unmatched bases: 7. The CDR3 is 15 amino acids. Germline V gene sequence: CDR1 SGHRS, CDR2 YFSETQ. The CDR3 DNA reads TGCGCCAGCAGCTTGTTCGGACAGGGGGTGGTCGAGCAGTACTTC. Encoded protein: CASSLFGQGVVEQYF.

This clonotype was seen repeatedly, ten times or more. J is TRBJ2-1 and V is TRBV18, with 8 nucleotides matching TRBD1. This CDR3 contains 14 residues. The J segment lost 7 bases and the V segment lost 5 bases, leaving 7 bases of the junction unmatched. Germline loops: CDR1 KGHSH, CDR2 LQKENI. This CDR3 reads CASSSGQGLNEQFF. Here the CDR3 DNA reads TGTGCCAGCTCATCCGGACAGGGTTTGAATGAGCAGTTCTTC.

This CDR3 reads CSAREPGGHEQYF. CDR3 sequence (DNA): TGCAGTGCTAGAGAACCAGGGGGCCACGAGCAGTACTTC. The rearrangement joins TRBV20-1 to TRBJ2-7, with 8 positions matching TRBD1. CDR1 is DFQATT, CDR2 SNEGSKA, per germline (reference sequence). The junction had 3 bases not matched to a gene; V was cut back by 0 bases and J by 5 bases. The CDR3 runs 13 residues.

This clonotype occurred many times. V is TRBV4-3 and J is TRBJ1-4, with 7 bases fitting TRBD1. The germline CDR1 and CDR2 sequences are LGHNA and YSLEER. V lost 5 bases and J lost 7; bases outside the gene matches: 10. This CDR3 has 15 residues. This chain's CDR3 is CASSAYGTDTEKLFF. The CDR3, as DNA: TGCGCCAGCAGCGCTTACGGGACAGATACTGAAAAACTGTTTTTT.

This clonotype was counted only a few times. CDR3 in amino acids: CASSLFPGQYEQYF. CDR3 sequence (DNA): TGTGCCAGCAGCTTATTCCCGGGACAGTACGAGCAGTACTTC. This rearrangement joins TRBV7-2 to TRBJ2-7; 7 nucleotides match TRBD1. In germline, CDR1 is SGHTA, CDR2 FQGNSA. The V gene end was trimmed by 2 bases and the J gene end by 4 bases; junction bases not matched to a gene: 5. This CDR3 contains 14 residues. The variable domain in full, completed from reference TRBV7-2 and TRBJ2-7, reads GAGVSQSPSNKVTEKGKDVELRCDPISGHTALYWYRQSLGQGLEFLIYFQGNSAPDKSGLPSDRFSAERTGGSVSTLTIQRTQQEDSAVYLCASSLFPGQYEQYFGPGTRLTVT.

This clonotype occurred many times. The J gene is TRBJ1-4, the V gene TRBV7-6, with D perhaps TRBD1 (5 bases). The CDR3 runs 16 residues. Germline CDR1 is SGHVS and CDR2 is FNYEAQ. Trimming shortened V by 3 bases and J by 0 bases, and 11 bases separated the two germline ends. The CDR3 DNA reads as TGTGCCAGCAGCTTTGGGGTAGGGGCAACTAATGAAAAACTGTTTTTT. Amino acids: CASSFGVGATNEKLFF.

The chain joins TRBV7-9 to TRBJ1-2, with D unresolved. V lost 0 bases, J lost 0 bases, and 5 bases lay in between. The V gene's germline CDR1 is SEHNR and CDR2 FQNEAQ (reference sequence). The CDR3 consists of 14 residues. This CDR3 is CASSLANPNYGYTF. Written as DNA, the CDR3 is TGTGCCAGCAGCTTAGCAAACCCTAACTATGGCTACACCTTC.

In this sample, this clonotype turned up a few times. V and J are TRBV9 and TRBJ2-7, with D uncertain. V lost 4 bases and J lost 4, with 12 bases in between. CDR1 and CDR2 (germline): SGDLS, YYNGEE. The CDR3 totals 13 residues. In DNA, the CDR3 is TGTGCCAGCAGCCGAGCCCACCCGTACGAGCAGTACTTC. Amino acids: CASSRAHPYEQYF. The whole variable domain, remainder taken from reference TRBV9 and TRBJ2-7, is DSGVTQTPKHLITATGQRVTLRCSPRSGDLSVYWYQQSLDQGLQFLIQYYNGEERAKGNILERFSAQQFPDLHSELNLSSLELGDSALYFCASSRAHPYEQYFGPGTRLTVT.

This clonotype was seen ten or more times. The chain carries TRBV3-2 and TRBJ1-1; the table gives TRBD1 as D, unverified against the DNA. TRBV3-2 is a recognized pseudogene. The CDR3 loop spans 16 amino acids. DNA for the CDR3: TGTGCCAGCAGCTCGACCGACAGGCGGTGGGATCCTGAAGCTTTCTTT. Encoded protein: CASSSTDRRWDPEAFF.

This clonotype was seen many times. The CDR3 DNA reads as TGTGCCAGCAGTTTAGCTGGGGCTCAGGGAGAGACCCAGTACTTC. This codes for CASSLAGAQGETQYF. The rearrangement uses TRBV28 and TRBJ2-5; D is perhaps TRBD1 (5 bases). V shed 2 bases and J shed 4 bases, with 14 bases lying between them. This CDR3 is 15 amino acids long. Looked up from germline, CDR1 is MDHEN and CDR2 is SYDVKM.

CDR3 sequence: CASSASGGSGANVLTF. Written as DNA, the CDR3 is TGTGCCAGCAGCGCCTCCGGGGGCTCTGGGGCCAACGTCCTGACTTTC. V and J are TRBV5-5 and TRBJ2-6, with D possibly matching TRBD2 (6 bases). The CDR3 extends over 16 amino acids. CDR1 and CDR2 from the germline V gene are SGHKS and YYEKEE (reference sequence). Between the trimmed V and J ends, which lost 4 bases and 0 bases, there was a span of 11 bases.

As for this clonotype: A much bigger clone sits one base away, suggesting this may be a read error. The chain recombines TRBV6-5 with TRBJ1-6; D gene ambiguous. From germline, CDR1 is MNHEY and CDR2 SVGAGI. The CDR3 extends over 16 amino acids. The chain's CDR3 is CASSSGSGPGNSPHHF. The CDR3 bases are TGTGCCAGCAGCTCTGGATCGGGTCCGGGTAATTCACCCCACCACTTT.

Ten or more counts support this clonotype. This rearrangement joins TRBV7-2 to TRBJ2-3; no clear D. The CDR3 consists of 16 residues. Per the germline V gene, CDR1 is SGHTA and CDR2 is FQGNSA. Trimming pared 3 bases from V and 3 bases from J, leaving 16 bases between. The CDR3 coding sequence is TGTGCCAGCAGCTTTAGGTGGGCGGTTGATACAGATACGCAGTATTTT. Protein: CASSFRWAVDTDTQYF.

The table lists this clonotype with many counts. The chain combines TRBV12-5 with TRBJ2-2; a weak D match, TRBD2 (5 bases). Germline V lookup: CDR1 LGHNT, CDR2 FRNRAP. The length of the CDR3 is 11 residues. Between the trimmed V and J ends, which lost 7 bases and 6 bases, there was a span of 6 bases. The CDR3 nucleotides read TGTGCTAGTGCGGGGTCCGGGGAGCTGTTTTTT. Its protein is CASAGSGELFF. Full variable domain (missing parts from reference TRBV12-5 and TRBJ2-2): DARVTQTPRHKVTEMGQEVTMRCQPILGHNTVFWYRQTMMQGLELLAYFRNRAPLDDSGMPKDRFSAEMPDATLATLKIQPSEPRDSAVYFCASAGSGELFFGEGSRLTVL.

This clonotype showed up just a few times. The CDR3 bases are TGTGCCAGCAGCGACAAGAACACTGAAGCTTTCTTT. It specifies CASSDKNTEAFF. The V gene is TRBV7-9, the J gene TRBJ1-1; D uncertain. This CDR3 is 12 amino acids long. CDR1 is SEHNR and CDR2 is FQNEAQ in the germline V gene (reference sequence). V was cut by 5 bases and J by 1 base, with 5 bases left in between.

This clonotype was found many times. The chain joins TRBV5-1 to TRBJ2-7; the match to TRBD1 covers 7 bases. There are 12 residues in the CDR3. In germline, CDR1 is SGHRS, CDR2 YFSETQ. Germline trimming cut 0 bases from V and 12 bases from J; bases unmatched to any gene: 6. CDR3 protein: CASSLEVGQRYF. DNA of the CDR3: TGCGCCAGCAGCTTGGAAGTGGGACAGAGGTACTTC.

The table lists this clonotype with a few counts. V and J are TRBV6-1 and TRBJ1-1; D might be TRBD1 (6 bases). The CDR3 contains 15 residues. V lost 3 bases and J 4 bases, leaving 15 bases between the germline ends. The V gene's germline CDR1 is MNHNS and CDR2 SASEGT. As DNA, the CDR3 is TGTGCCAGCAGTGAGCCCAGGGGTCTCTTCACTGAAGCTTTCTTT. The encoded protein is CASSEPRGLFTEAFF.

The chain carries TRBV6-5 and TRBJ2-1, with unresolved D. Germline V gene data show CDR1 as MNHEY and CDR2 as SVGAGI. CDR3 length: 15 amino acids. Trimming removed 6 bases at V and 0 bases at J, with 12 bases between. CDR3 sequence reads: CASSWTLSSYNEQFF. In DNA form, the CDR3 reads TGTGCCAGCAGCTGGACCTTAAGCTCCTACAATGAGCAGTTCTTC.

This chain links TRBV5-4 with TRBJ2-5, with TRBD2 matching over 10 bases. The CDR3 has 16 residues. The V and J ends lost 5 bases and 1 base, in that order; junction bases with no gene match: 8. The germline V gene encodes CDR1 SGHNT and CDR2 YYREEE (reference sequence). DNA of the CDR3: TGTGCCAGCAGGTTTAGCGGGGGGACCCTCCAAGAGACCCAGTACTTC. It specifies CASRFSGGTLQETQYF. The full variable domain, completed using reference TRBV5-4 and TRBJ2-5, is ETGVTQSPTHLIKTRGQQVTLRCSSQSGHNTVSWYQQALGQGPQFIFQYYREEENGRGNFPPRFSGLQFPNYSSELNVNALELDDSALYLCASRFSGGTLQETQYFGPGTRLLVL.

In its sample, this clonotype was seen many times. The chain links TRBV6-1 to TRBJ2-7, with 9 bases aligning to TRBD1. CDR1 is MNHNS, CDR2 SASEGT, per germline. The V gene end was trimmed by 10 bases and the J gene end by 0 bases; junction bases not matched to a gene: 1. The CDR3 extends over 12 amino acids. The DNA of the CDR3 is TGTGCCACGACAGGGGGCTCCTACGAGCAGTACTTC. Protein sequence: CATTGGSYEQYF.

This clonotype came up a few times. The chain combines TRBV6-5 with TRBJ1-5; no clear D gene. Germline CDR1 and CDR2: MNHEY and SVGAGI. V shed 6 bases and J shed 4 bases, with 13 bases lying between them. The CDR3 is 14 amino acids. DNA for the CDR3: TGTGCCAGCAGCCCCGAAAGGGTAAATCAGCCCCAGCATTTT. Translating it yields CASSPERVNQPQHF.

The V gene is TRBV4-3, the J gene TRBJ2-3; D remains unclear. V lost 0 bases and J lost 2, with 6 bases in between. This CDR3 spans 14 amino acids. Germline CDR1 reads LGHNA; CDR2 reads YSLEER. This CDR3 reads CASSQDMATDTQYF. DNA for the CDR3: TGCGCCAGCAGCCAAGATATGGCCACAGATACGCAGTATTTT.

This clonotype was detected many times. The chain carries TRBV4-3 and TRBJ2-3; no clear D gene. Trimming stripped 4 bases from V and 0 bases from J, with 11 bases between. Germline loops: CDR1 LGHNA, CDR2 YSLEER. CDR3 length equals 15 residues. CDR3 nucleotides: TGCGCCAGCAGCCTGGCTCTACTTAGCACAGATACGCAGTATTTT. It is translated as CASSLALLSTDTQYF.

This clonotype was seen a few times. This chain connects TRBV7-9 to TRBJ2-3, with D possibly TRBD2 on 7 matching bases. Trimming took 1 base from V and 6 from J, leaving 17 bases between them. Germline CDR1 SEHNR, CDR2 FQNEAQ (reference sequence). The CDR3 extends over 16 amino acids. CDR3 loop: CASSLVRGLRGDTQYF. The DNA for the CDR3 is TGTGCCAGCAGCTTAGTGCGGGGGCTCCGAGGGGATACGCAGTATTTT.